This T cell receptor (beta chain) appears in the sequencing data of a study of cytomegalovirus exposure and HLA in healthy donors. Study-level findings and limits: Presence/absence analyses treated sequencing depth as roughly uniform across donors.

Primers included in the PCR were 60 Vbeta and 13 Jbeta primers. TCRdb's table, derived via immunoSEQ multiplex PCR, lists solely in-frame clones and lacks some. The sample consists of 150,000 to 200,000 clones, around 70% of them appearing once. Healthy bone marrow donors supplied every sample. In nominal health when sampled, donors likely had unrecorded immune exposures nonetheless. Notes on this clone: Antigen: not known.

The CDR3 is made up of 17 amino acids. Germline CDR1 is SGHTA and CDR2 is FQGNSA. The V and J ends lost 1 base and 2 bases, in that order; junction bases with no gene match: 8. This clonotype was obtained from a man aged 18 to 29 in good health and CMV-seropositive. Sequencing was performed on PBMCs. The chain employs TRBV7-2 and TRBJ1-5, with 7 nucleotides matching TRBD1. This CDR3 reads CASSLGPRGVGNQPQHF. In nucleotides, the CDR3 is TGTGCCAGCAGCTTAGGGCCCAGGGGGGTGGGCAATCAGCCCCAGCATTTT.